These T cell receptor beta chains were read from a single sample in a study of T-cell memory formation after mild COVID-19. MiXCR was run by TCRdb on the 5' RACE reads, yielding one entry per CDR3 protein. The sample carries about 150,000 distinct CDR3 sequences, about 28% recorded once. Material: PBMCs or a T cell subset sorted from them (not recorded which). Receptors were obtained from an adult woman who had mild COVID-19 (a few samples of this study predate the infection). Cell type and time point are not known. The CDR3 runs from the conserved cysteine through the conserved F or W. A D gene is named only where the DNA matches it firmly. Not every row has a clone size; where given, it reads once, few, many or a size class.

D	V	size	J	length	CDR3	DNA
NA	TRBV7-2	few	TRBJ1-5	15	CASSLAVGSNQPQHF	TGTGCCAGCAGCTTAGCGGTTGGTAGCAATCAGCCCCAGCATTTT
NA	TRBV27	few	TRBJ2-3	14	CASSNRAETDTQYF	TGTGCCAGCAGTAATCGGGCCGAAACAGATACGCAGTATTTT
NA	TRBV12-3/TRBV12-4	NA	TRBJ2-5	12	CASTASEGTQYF	TGTGCCAGCACCGCCTCCGAGGGGACCCAGTACTTC
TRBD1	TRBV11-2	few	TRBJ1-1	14	CASSAGQGETEAFF	TGTGCCAGCAGCGCAGGACAGGGGGAAACTGAAGCTTTCTTT
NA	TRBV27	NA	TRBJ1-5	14	CASSLKGPDQPQHF	TGTGCCAGCAGTTTAAAGGGCCCGGATCAGCCCCAGCATTTT
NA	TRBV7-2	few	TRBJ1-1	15	CASSSRGQGNTEAFF	TGTGCCAGCAGCTCCCGCGGCCAGGGTAACACTGAAGCTTTCTTT
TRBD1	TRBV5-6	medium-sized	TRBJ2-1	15	CASSPGGSSYNEQFF	TGTGCCAGCAGCCCAGGGGGAAGCTCCTACAATGAGCAGTTCTTC
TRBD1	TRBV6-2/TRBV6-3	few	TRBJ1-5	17	CASSYTLQGLSSQPQHF	TGTGCCAGCAGTTACACGCTACAGGGGTTATCCAGTCAGCCCCAGCATTTT
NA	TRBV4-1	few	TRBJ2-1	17	CASSQAPDGSSYNEQFF	TGCGCCAGCAGCCAAGCCCCGGACGGGAGCTCCTACAATGAGCAGTTCTTC
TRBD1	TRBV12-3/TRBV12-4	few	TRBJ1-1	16	CASSDTGQGLRTEAFF	TGTGCCAGCAGTGATACAGGACAGGGATTACGCACTGAAGCTTTCTTT
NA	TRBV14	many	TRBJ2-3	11	CASSQADTQYF	TGTGCCAGCAGCCAAGCAGATACGCAGTATTTT
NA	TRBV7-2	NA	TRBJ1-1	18	CASSARLEGWYSNTEAFF	TGTGCCAGCAGCGCTAGACTGGAGGGGTGGTACTCGAACACTGAAGCTTTCTTT
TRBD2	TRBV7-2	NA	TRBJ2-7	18	CASSLTPFQREIVYEQYF	TGTGCCAGCAGCTTAACCCCATTTCAGCGGGAGATTGTTTACGAGCAGTACTTC
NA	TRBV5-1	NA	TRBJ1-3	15	CASSLAGGGGNTIYF	TGCGCCAGCAGCTTGGCTGGGGGAGGTGGAAACACCATATATTTT
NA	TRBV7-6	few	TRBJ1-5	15	CASSLVGSPNQPQHF	TGTGCCAGCAGCTTAGTAGGATCGCCCAATCAGCCCCAGCATTTT
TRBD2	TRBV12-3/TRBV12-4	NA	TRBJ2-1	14	CATNPGLANNEQFF	TGTGCCACCAACCCGGGACTAGCGAACAATGAGCAGTTCTTC
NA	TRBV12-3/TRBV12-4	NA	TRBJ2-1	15	CASWVGGVFGNEQFF	TGTGCCAGCTGGGTGGGCGGGGTATTCGGCAATGAGCAGTTCTTC
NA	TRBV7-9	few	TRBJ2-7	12	CASSLPGYEQYF	TGTGCCAGCAGCTTACCCGGGTACGAGCAGTACTTC
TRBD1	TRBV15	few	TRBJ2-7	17	CATSRDRGVKGAGEQYF	TGTGCCACCAGCAGAGATCGGGGTGTAAAGGGGGCGGGCGAGCAGTACTTC
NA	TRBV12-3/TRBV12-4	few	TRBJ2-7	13	CASSFDVRGEQYF	TGTGCCAGCAGTTTCGACGTCAGGGGCGAGCAGTACTTC
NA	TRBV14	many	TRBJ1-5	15	CASSTDTRSNQPQHF	TGTGCCAGCAGCACGGACACGAGAAGCAATCAGCCCCAGCATTTT
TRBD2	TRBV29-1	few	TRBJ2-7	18	CSAWGTSGRFEGSYEQYF	TGCAGCGCCTGGGGGACTAGCGGTCGCTTTGAGGGGAGCTACGAGCAGTACTTC
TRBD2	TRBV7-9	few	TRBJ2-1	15	CASTQRLAEYNEQFF	TGTGCCAGCACCCAGCGACTAGCGGAGTACAATGAGCAGTTCTTC
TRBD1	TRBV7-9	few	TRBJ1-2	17	CASSSSGETGGTNGYTF	TGTGCCAGCAGCTCATCCGGCGAGACAGGGGGAACGAATGGCTACACCTTC